This TCR beta chain was sequenced in a study of blood T cells in healthy people across ages (dated by TCRdb to 2013 to 2016). In the study overall: In model experiments, template switching captured about one uniquely barcoded TCR beta cDNA molecule for every two T cells. Four age groups were formed from the donors: young (average roughly 15 years), middle-aged (just under 40), aged (62) and long-lived (more than 75). Age-related changes in TCR beta repertoire diversity were measured in the study by deep sequencing normalized with unique cDNA molecular identifiers. The study analyzed two additional independent replicas of 1 million unique cDNA reads from the same blood draw for two donors, one aged 18 to 29 and one aged 80 or older. What the work shows at the level of the full study, not this receptor alone: As age increased, observed TCR beta diversity per million T cells dropped in a roughly linear way, and a significant reduction was already evident by age 40. Donor CMV infection status was unknown, potentially confounding age-related changes in expanded clonotypes. There was a strong correlation between observed TCR beta diversity and the percentage of naive T cells measured by flow cytometry. Compared with the aged group, the long-lived group had more naive CD4+ T cells, fewer expanded clones and increased TCR diversity, suggesting age selection. Total diversity estimates from one million sequenced T cells were considered lower bounds and underestimates. Since profiling was done on bulk unsorted PBMCs, naive and antigen-experienced compartments could not be conclusively compared.

Of note for this clonotype: No cognate antigen has been identified for it. Base qualities are not at hand, and no much larger clone is one base apart.

The library came from 5' RACE. For sequencing, an Illumina HiSeq 2500 was employed. The second PCR ran for about 6 to 11 cycles and used a J-beta primer mix along with a sample-barcoded 5' primer. A template-switch 5' adaptor carrying 12 random nucleotides introduced a unique molecular identifier onto each TCR beta cDNA molecule. Each sample yielded at least 3 million CDR3-containing paired-end reads. All of the RNA was converted into first-strand cDNA using the Mint cDNA synthesis kit, with a TRBC-specific oligonucleotide serving as the primer. After uracil-DNA glycosylase treatment, a first 18-cycle PCR used universal primers M1SS and BC2_uni_R on all cDNA. Regarding the original processing steps: Each sample was normalized by randomly selecting 1 million high-quality reads, each carrying a distinct molecular identifier. Instead of being binned into consensus sequences, reads that shared molecular identifiers were thrown out. MiTCR, with a Q25 quality threshold and the strictest error-elimination algorithm, was used for CDR3 identification, clonotype clustering and error correction. A nonparametric unseen species model with Euler transformation was used to estimate a lower bound on total TCR beta diversity. The public reads were reprocessed in TCRdb via fastp at Q25 and MiXCR, keeping in-frame beta chains. Rows are unified per CDR3 protein, each entry keeping the most common DNA and genes. TCRdb's processing, not the study's, gives the V and J calls here. For this sample the table gives fewer than 600,000 distinct CDR3 sequences, of which roughly a quarter were detected only once. Approximately 3.6% of the sample comes from the top ten.

Systemically healthy Caucasian individuals from Russia, some 36 in total and aged roughly 6 to 95 years, were included as donors. Ten milliliters of peripheral blood were drawn from each donor into EDTA-treated Vacutainer tubes. Ficoll-Paque density-gradient centrifugation was used to isolate PBMCs, with at least 6.5 million obtained per sample. Trizol reagent was used to extract total RNA from PBMCs, with at least 6 micrograms per sample. For every donor, an aliquot of PBMCs went through flow cytometry to measure the percentages of naive CD45RAhigh/CD27high T cells. Based on the germline V gene (reference sequence), the CDR1 and CDR2 sequences are SEHNR and FQNEAQ. The CDR3 measures 16 amino acids from cysteine to phenylalanine. Kept here is only the CDR3 DNA, which spans 48 bases and is read in frame from base 1. Germline trimming amounts to 0 bases on V and 2 bases on J, with 5 as the count of junction bases outside the gene matches.

This same sample was also part of a study on T cells of mothers and their children. Per that second paper: Nine systemically healthy Caucasian individuals, comprising three mothers and their six children, were included as donors. cDNA synthesis consumed the entire amount of extracted RNA, loaded at approximately 1.6 ug RNA in each 15 ul reaction. In the second PCR, the M1S primer introduced both the sample barcodes and 2-4 random nucleotides. More than 9 million TCR beta CDR3 reads were obtained from each mother, and roughly 3 million reads were obtained from each child. TCR recombination output is similarly shaped by thymic selection in related and unrelated pairs, with a minor effect exerted by inherited differences. Normalized repertoire overlap was always found to be slightly, but never significantly, higher in related mother-child pairs than in unrelated mother-child pairs. With a sensitivity of approximately 100 clones per million clonotypes, no persistent microchimeric T cell clones were detected. The study used deep NGS to compare TCR beta repertoires of mothers and children, seeking features distinguishing related mother-child pairs from unrelated individuals. The mean age was around 42 +/- 4 years for the mothers and approximately 11 +/- 4 years for the children. After adapters were ligated using NEBNext reagents, the libraries underwent 100+100 nt paired-end sequencing on an Illumina HiSeq 2000. To prevent cross-contamination, the mother and child libraries were prepared one month apart and sequenced in separate runs. For each donor, between 500,000 and 2,000,000 distinct TCR beta clonotypes were identified. Naive TCR beta clonotypes were estimated from low-frequency clonotypes matched to each donor's FACS-determined naive share, without sorting.

The chain links TRBV7-9 with TRBJ2-5; TRBD2 agrees with 8 junctional bases. The specimen was blood. This clonotype was sampled from a boy aged 2 to 9 in good health. The bases read TGTGCCAGCAGCTTAGCGTGGCGGGAGGTACAAGAGACCCAGTACTTC. This is translated as CASSLAWREVQETQYF. With the rest looked up from the reference TRBV7-9 and TRBJ2-5 genes rather than sequenced, the full variable domain is DTGVSQNPRHKITKRGQNVTFRCDPISEHNRLYWYRQTLGQGPEFLTYFQNEAQLEKSRLLSDRFSAERPKGSFSTLEIQRTEQGDSAMYLCASSLAWREVQETQYFGPGTRLLVL.